This record looks at one T cell receptor beta chain sequence and its context. Its antigen is as yet unknown. At one of its ends the junction is not consistent with the germline gene, which may arise from a read error. The CDR3 has 15 amino acids. From germline, CDR1 is SGHNT and CDR2 YYREEE (reference sequence). With about 470 ng total RNA as template and a constant-region primer, TCR beta cDNA was made. Three rounds of nested multiplex PCR with slightly modified ARM-PCR produced TCR beta libraries. Forward primers for TRBV1-TRBV30 and a C-beta reverse primer served the first two PCR rounds, at roughly 10 cycles each. TCRdb passed the multiplex PCR reads through MiXCR, listing each CDR3 protein once. This table has roughly 200,000 distinct CDR3 sequences, around 81% appearing once. The data originate from a study of tumor-infiltrating lymphocytes in primary liver carcinoma. Findings and limits, study-wide: Tumor tissue displayed a significantly greater top-250-clone fraction than blood (p = 0.039).

Unsorted bulk tissue (roughly 19-31 mg) underwent RNA and DNA co-extraction. Five separate regions were sampled from each tumor. V usage is TRBV5-4 and J usage is TRBJ2-7; D gene uncertain. The receptor's source is a middle-aged man with primary liver carcinoma and hepatitis B virus infection. The source material was tumor tissue from primary liver carcinoma. CDR3 residues: CASSPDSYGGHEQYF. The CDR3 DNA reads as TGTGCTAGCAGTCCCGACTCCTATGGTGGCCACGAGCAGTACTTC.